The 8 T cell receptor beta chains below were found in one sample sequenced in a study of cytomegalovirus exposure and HLA in healthy donors. 60 Vbeta and 13 Jbeta primers were used in PCR. Profiling relied on immunoSEQ multiplex PCR, and the TCRdb table lists in-frame clones only, not all of them. Its table lists about 200,000 clones. Input material: PBMCs. The receptors here all came from a boy younger than 18 in good health and CMV-seronegative.

The J gene is TRBJ2-2, the V gene TRBV2, with D unresolved. There are 14 residues in the CDR3. The germline V gene encodes CDR1 SNHLY and CDR2 FYNNEI. Trimming pared 2 bases from V and 7 bases from J, leaving 11 bases between. CDR3 loop: CASSEKQTYGELFF. CDR3 DNA: TGTGCCAGCAGTGAAAAGCAAACGTACGGGGAGCTGTTTTTT.

The chain employs TRBV19 and TRBJ1-3, with D unresolved. The CDR3 consists of 14 residues. CDR1 LNHDA and CDR2 SQIVND come from the germline V gene (reference sequence). V was pared by 2 bases and J by 1 base, with 6 bases between. As DNA, the CDR3 is TGTGCCAGTAGTATATCAGGATCTGGAAACACCATATATTTT. Translation: CASSISGSGNTIYF.

V gene TRBV30 combines with J gene TRBJ1-4, with TRBD1 as a possible D gene (5 bases). Germline V lookup: CDR1 GTSNPN, CDR2 SVGIG (reference sequence). V lost 4 bases, J lost 1 base, and 7 bases lay in between. CDR3 length: 13 amino acids. The chain's CDR3 is CAWNGGTNEKLFF. CDR3 nucleotides: TGTGCCTGGAACGGGGGAACTAATGAAAAACTGTTTTTT.

The chain couples TRBV4-1 to TRBJ2-3; a weak D match, TRBD2 (6 bases). CDR1 is MGHRA and CDR2 is YSYEKL in the germline V gene. Trimming cost V 6 bases and J 0 bases, with 19 bases left between them. This CDR3 region has 17 residues. The CDR3 region is CASSLRLSGTSTDTQYF. Here the CDR3 DNA reads TGCGCCAGCAGTCTGCGCCTTAGCGGTACAAGCACAGATACGCAGTATTTT.

V and J are TRBV19 and TRBJ1-1; a weak D match, TRBD1 (6 bases). The CDR3 is made up of 14 amino acids. Germline V gene sequence: CDR1 LNHDA, CDR2 SQIVND (reference sequence). V lost 6 bases, J lost 5 bases, and 16 bases lay in between. DNA for the CDR3: TGTGCCAGTAGCCCGGACAGATGGGGGACTGAAGCTTTCTTT. Translating it yields CASSPDRWGTEAFF.

The rearrangement joins TRBV5-4 to TRBJ1-1; D gene ambiguous. The germline CDR1 and CDR2 sequences are SGHNT and YYREEE (reference sequence). Trimming stripped 5 bases from V and 1 base from J, with 9 bases between. This CDR3 comprises 13 residues. CDR3 sequence: CASRPTANTEAFF. CDR3 coding DNA: TGTGCCAGCAGACCCACAGCGAACACTGAAGCTTTCTTT. The full variable domain, rest sourced from reference TRBV5-4 and TRBJ1-1, is ETGVTQSPTHLIKTRGQQVTLRCSSQSGHNTVSWYQQALGQGPQFIFQYYREEENGRGNFPPRFSGLQFPNYSSELNVNALELDDSALYLCASRPTANTEAFFGQGTRLTVV.

The chain carries TRBV5-1 and TRBJ2-7; possible D gene TRBD2, 7 bases. Germline V CDR1 and CDR2: SGHRS, YFSETQ. The V and J ends lost 4 bases and 0 bases respectively, with 11 bases between them. The CDR3 loop spans 14 amino acids. The CDR3 DNA follows: TGCGCCAGCAGCCCAAGGGGGGGCTCCTACGAGCAGTACTTC. Translating it yields CASSPRGGSYEQYF.

This chain joins TRBV7-2 and TRBJ2-3, with D possibly matching TRBD2 (7 bases). The CDR3 has 15 residues. V dropped 6 bases and J dropped 5 bases, with 18 bases sitting between them. The germline gives CDR1 SGHTA, CDR2 FQGNSA. This chain's CDR3 is CASSSEGGLGDTQYF. The CDR3 DNA reads TGTGCCAGCAGTTCAGAGGGGGGGCTGGGAGATACGCAGTATTTT.